This T cell receptor (beta chain) was sequenced during a study of T-cell reconstitution after alpha-beta-depleted transplantation in children. In this sample, this clonotype turned up a few times. Its antigen remains unknown. V lost 2 bases, J lost 5 bases, and 9 bases lay in between. Germline V gives CDR1 MDHEN, CDR2 SYDVKM. The CDR3 is made up of 14 amino acids. Construction of the TCRbeta library involved unique molecular identifiers. Using its own MiXCR run on the PCR reads, TCRdb lists one record per CDR3 protein. The sample shows about 300,000 distinct CDR3 sequences, less than 9.5% of them seen only once. The study's findings and limits: At the one-year point after transplant, T-cell counts and TCRbeta diversity were found to come mostly from T cells that had been newly produced. The study reportedly traced alpha-beta T cells about two months after transplant to several hundred expanded graft clones. Some patients owed their high day-60 TCRbeta diversity to surviving recipient T cells and thymic progenitors.

J is TRBJ2-2 and V is TRBV28; tentative D call: TRBD1 (5 bases). This TCR derives from a female patient between 2 and 15 years old who had a stem cell transplant for Fanconi anemia, so the T cells may come from the graft donor. The material was peripheral blood, obtained 360 days after TCRalphabeta/CD19-depleted stem cell transplant. The CDR3 spells CASSLPYRTGELFF. The CDR3 bases are TGTGCCAGCAGTTTACCCTACAGGACCGGGGAGCTGTTTTTT. Complete variable domain (other parts from reference TRBV28 and TRBJ2-2): DVKVTQSSRYLVKRTGEKVFLECVQDMDHENMFWYRQDPGLGLRLIYFSYDVKMKEKGDIPEGYSVSREKKERFSLILESASTNQTSMYLCASSLPYRTGELFFGEGSRLTVL.